Included here is one TCR beta chain sequence, with context. Its cognate antigen is unknown. These data are taken from a study of blood T cells in healthy people across ages. The study's findings and limits: Per million T cells, TCR beta diversity dropped roughly linearly as age increased.

A sample-barcoded 5' primer and a J-beta primer mix were used in a second PCR of about 6 to 11 cycles. Each cDNA molecule, via a template-switch adaptor with 12 random nucleotides, was tagged. Via MiXCR, TCRdb re-called the 5' RACE reads, giving one row per CDR3 protein. Here the sample spans around 1,600,000 distinct CDR3 sequences, 42% being singletons. This CDR3 has 11 residues. Germline V CDR1 and CDR2: DFQATT, SNEGSKA (reference sequence). V was clipped by 4 bases and J by 3 bases, with 7 bases between them. This sequence originates from a woman younger than 30 in good health. V gene TRBV20-1 combines with J gene TRBJ2-7; possible D gene TRBD1, 5 bases. The material sequenced was blood. The CDR3 nucleotides are TGCAGTGCTAAAGGGGTCTACGAGCAGTACTTC. This encodes CSAKGVYEQYF.